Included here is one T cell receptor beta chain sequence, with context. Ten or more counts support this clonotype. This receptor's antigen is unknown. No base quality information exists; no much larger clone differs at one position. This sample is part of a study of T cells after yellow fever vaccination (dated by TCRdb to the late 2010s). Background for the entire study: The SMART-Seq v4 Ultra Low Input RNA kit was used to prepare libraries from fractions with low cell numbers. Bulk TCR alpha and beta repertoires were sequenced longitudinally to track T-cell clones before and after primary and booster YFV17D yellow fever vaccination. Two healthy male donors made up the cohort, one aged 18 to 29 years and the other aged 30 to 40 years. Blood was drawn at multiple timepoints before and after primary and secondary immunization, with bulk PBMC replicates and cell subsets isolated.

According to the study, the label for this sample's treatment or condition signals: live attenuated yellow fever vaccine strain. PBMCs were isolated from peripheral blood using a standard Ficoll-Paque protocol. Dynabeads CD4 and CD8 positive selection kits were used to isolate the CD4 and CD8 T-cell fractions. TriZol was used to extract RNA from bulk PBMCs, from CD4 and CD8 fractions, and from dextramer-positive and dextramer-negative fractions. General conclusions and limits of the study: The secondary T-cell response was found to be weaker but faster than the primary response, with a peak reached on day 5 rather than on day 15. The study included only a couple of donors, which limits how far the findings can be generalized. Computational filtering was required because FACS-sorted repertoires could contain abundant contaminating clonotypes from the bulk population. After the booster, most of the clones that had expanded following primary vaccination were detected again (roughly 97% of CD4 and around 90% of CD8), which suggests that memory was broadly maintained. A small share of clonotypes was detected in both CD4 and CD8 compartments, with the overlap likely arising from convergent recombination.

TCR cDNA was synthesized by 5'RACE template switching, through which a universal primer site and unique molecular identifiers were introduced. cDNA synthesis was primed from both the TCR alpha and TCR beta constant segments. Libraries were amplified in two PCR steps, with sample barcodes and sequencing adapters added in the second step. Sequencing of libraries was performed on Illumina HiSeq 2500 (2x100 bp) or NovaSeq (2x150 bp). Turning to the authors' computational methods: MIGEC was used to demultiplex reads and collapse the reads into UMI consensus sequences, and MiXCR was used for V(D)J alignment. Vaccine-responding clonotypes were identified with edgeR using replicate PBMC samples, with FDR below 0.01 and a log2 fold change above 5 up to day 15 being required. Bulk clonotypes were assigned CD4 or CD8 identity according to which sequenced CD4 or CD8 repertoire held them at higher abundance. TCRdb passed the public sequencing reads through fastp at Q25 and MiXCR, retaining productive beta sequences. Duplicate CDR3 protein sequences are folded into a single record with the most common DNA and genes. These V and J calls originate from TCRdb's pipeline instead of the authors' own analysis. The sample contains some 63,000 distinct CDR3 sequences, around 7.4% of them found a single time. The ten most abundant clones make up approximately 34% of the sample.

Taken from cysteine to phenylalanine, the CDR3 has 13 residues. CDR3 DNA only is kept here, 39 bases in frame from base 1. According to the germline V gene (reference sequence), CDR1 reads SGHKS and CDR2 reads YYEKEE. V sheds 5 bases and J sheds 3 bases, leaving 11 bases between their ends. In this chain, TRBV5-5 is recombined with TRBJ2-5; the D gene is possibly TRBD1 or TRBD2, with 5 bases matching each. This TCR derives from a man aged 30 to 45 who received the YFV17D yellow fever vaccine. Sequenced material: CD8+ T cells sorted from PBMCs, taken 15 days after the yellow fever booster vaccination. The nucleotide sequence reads TGTGCCAGCAGGGGGGTCGGGGAAGAGACCCAGTACTTC. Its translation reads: CASRGVGEETQYF.